What follows is one T cell receptor (beta chain) and its context. Its matching antigen is unknown. The CDR3 has 14 residues. Germline V gene data show CDR1 as SNHLY and CDR2 as FYNNEI. V lost 5 bases to trimming and J lost 2 bases, with 13 bases between them. The table came from immunoSEQ multiplex PCR; TCRdb's copy has only in-frame clones and leaves some out. This sample has over 70,000 clones; around 89% occur once, and the top ten carry roughly 0.51%. The data derive from a study of OX40 agonist ivuxolimab in advanced cancers. Study-level findings and limits: Among the nonresponders, some also had low normalized T-cell clonal expansion. The investigators did not determine what antigen specificity the expanded peripheral T cells had.

J is TRBJ2-7 and V is TRBV2, with D perhaps matching TRBD1 or TRBD2 (5 bases each). This clonotype was obtained from an adult with an advanced solid tumor such as melanoma, head and neck, liver or kidney cancer. The sample here was CD4+ or CD8+ T cells sorted from blood, taken in a trial of the OX40 agonist ivuxolimab. The CDR3 is CASSRGVSTYEQYF. In nucleotides, the CDR3 is TGTGCCAGCAGTAGAGGGGTTAGCACCTACGAGCAGTACTTC.